This passage covers 31 T cell receptor beta chains from one sample sequenced in a study of shared clonotypes between healthy human individuals. CD8 cells classed as naive were CD45RO-negative and positively selected for CCR7, excluding terminally differentiated effector memory CD45RA+ cells. Libraries were prepared by immunoSEQ multiplex PCR; TCRdb keeps only in-frame clonotypes and omits some of them. The sample holds fewer than 800,000 clones, approximately 90% seen once. Source material: naive CD8+ T cells sorted from blood. These receptors all come from a young man in good health.

This rearrangement joins TRBV5-4 to TRBJ1-1, with D unclear. The CDR3 totals 11 residues. Germline V lookup: CDR1 SGHNT, CDR2 YYREEE (reference sequence). Deletions cut 2 bases from V and 3 bases from J, with 2 bases between. CDR3 sequence (DNA): TGTGCCAGCAGCTTAGACACTGAAGCTTTCTTT. It codes for CASSLDTEAFF.

The chain recombines TRBV5-5 with TRBJ2-3, with D perhaps matching TRBD2 (5 bases). Germline V gene lookup returns CDR1 SGHKS and CDR2 YYEKEE (reference sequence). CDR3 length equals 12 residues. V gave up 6 bases and J gave up 5 bases, with 10 bases separating them. CDR3 bases: TGTGCCAGCACCACCCGGGGAGATACGCAGTATTTT. It translates to CASTTRGDTQYF.

The chain is built from TRBV2 and TRBJ2-2; 12 bases are a match to TRBD2. Germline CDR1 is SNHLY and CDR2 is FYNNEI. V gave up 11 bases and J gave up 2 bases; unmatched junction bases: 9. CDR3 size: 16 residues. This CDR3 reads CASQPGLAGNTGELFF. DNA of the CDR3: TGTGCCTCCCAACCGGGACTAGCGGGTAACACCGGGGAGCTGTTTTTT.

The chain combines TRBV7-9 with TRBJ1-1, with D possibly TRBD1 on 5 matching bases. CDR3 size: 16 residues. CDR1 and CDR2 (germline): SEHNR, FQNEAQ (reference sequence). Trimming took 1 base from V and 4 from J, leaving 16 bases between them. CDR3: CASSLGVEGLGTEAFF. In nucleotides, the CDR3 is TGTGCCAGCAGCTTAGGGGTCGAGGGGCTGGGCACTGAAGCTTTCTTT.

The chain uses TRBV7-8 and TRBJ1-2; weak D call: TRBD1 (5 bases). Germline V gene data show CDR1 as SGHVS and CDR2 as FQNEAQ. The CDR3 extends over 15 amino acids. Trimming stripped 1 base from V and 8 bases from J, with 17 bases between. CDR3 coding DNA: TGTGCCAGCAGCTTAGGAAGTAGTGGCCAGGGCGGCTACACCTTC. This translates into CASSLGSSGQGGYTF. Together with reference TRBV7-8 and TRBJ1-2, the CDR3 gives the full variable domain: GAGVSQSPRYKVAKRGQDVALRCDPISGHVSLFWYQQALGQGPEFLTYFQNEAQLDKSGLPSDRFFAERPEGSVSTLKIQRTQQEDSAVYLCASSLGSSGQGGYTFGSGTRLTVV.

This rearrangement joins TRBV11-2 to TRBJ2-7; TRBD1 matches 10 bases. CDR1 is SGHAT, CDR2 FQNNGV, per germline. With 1 base clipped from V and 3 bases from J, the junction kept 3 bases outside the gene matches. This CDR3 comprises 15 residues. The CDR3 protein is CASSLGGQGFYEQYF. The CDR3 nucleotides are TGTGCCAGCAGCTTAGGGGGACAGGGGTTCTACGAGCAGTACTTC.

This clone was recorded only once. In the same sample, other DNA sequences code for this CDR3. The J gene is TRBJ2-1, the V gene TRBV9, with D unclear. V was trimmed by 0 bases and J by 3 bases, leaving 4 bases between them. CDR1 and CDR2 (germline): SGDLS, YYNGEE. The CDR3 is 13 amino acids. This CDR3 is CASSVGIYNEQFF. CDR3 DNA sequence: TGTGCCAGCAGCGTAGGTATCTACAATGAGCAGTTCTTC.

V and J are TRBV6-4 and TRBJ2-3; 7 nucleotides agree with TRBD1. The CDR3 spans 16 residues. The J segment lost 1 base and the V segment lost 2 bases, leaving 6 bases of the junction unmatched. Looked up from germline, CDR1 is MRHNA and CDR2 is SNTAGT. The CDR3 sequence is CASSDRTGRGTDTQYF. The CDR3 DNA reads TGTGCCAGCAGTGACCGGACAGGTCGTGGCACAGATACGCAGTATTTT.

On this clone: This same CDR3 is encoded by further DNA sequences in the sample. The rearrangement links TRBV30 to TRBJ2-7; D is unclear. The V end lost 3 bases, the J end lost 6 bases, and 9 bases lay between the germline ends. This CDR3 has 11 residues. The germline V gene has CDR1 GTSNPN and CDR2 SVGIG (reference sequence). Here the CDR3 reads CAWSQGSEQYF. In DNA, the CDR3 is TGTGCCTGGAGCCAAGGTTCCGAGCAGTACTTC.

The V gene is TRBV30, the J gene TRBJ2-7; D could derive from TRBD1 or TRBD2 (6 bases each). This CDR3 is built from 13 residues. Trimming cost V 3 bases and J 4 bases, with 13 bases left between them. CDR1 GTSNPN and CDR2 SVGIG come from the germline V gene (reference sequence). As DNA, the CDR3 is TGTGCCTGGAGCACGGGGGCTGGTTACGAGCAGTACTTC. It yields the protein CAWSTGAGYEQYF.

The chain has TRBV5-4 and TRBJ2-7; 14 bases fit TRBD2. This CDR3 comprises 14 residues. After removal of 4 bases from V and 6 bases from J, the junction contained 3 bases not matched to a gene. CDR1 and CDR2 (germline): SGHNT, YYREEE (reference sequence). This CDR3 reads CASSGGLAGVEQYF. The CDR3 DNA reads TGTGCCAGCAGCGGGGGACTAGCGGGAGTCGAGCAGTACTTC.

The chain joins TRBV27 to TRBJ2-1, with 7 nucleotides matching TRBD1. The CDR3 is 15 amino acids. V dropped 5 bases and J dropped 6; count of bases not matched to a gene: 10. CDR1 and CDR2 (germline): MNHEY, SMNVEV (reference sequence). CDR3 residues: CASSSTGTELNEQFF. In DNA form, the CDR3 reads TGTGCCAGCAGTAGTACCGGGACAGAGCTCAATGAGCAGTTCTTC.

The chain uses TRBV27 and TRBJ2-7, with 7 nucleotides matching TRBD1. Germline V gene lookup returns CDR1 MNHEY and CDR2 SMNVEV (reference sequence). The CDR3 extends over 15 amino acids. With V trimmed by 0 bases and J by 3 bases, 5 bases remained unmatched. For the CDR3, the DNA is TGTGCCAGCAGTTTATCGGGACAGTTAGACTACGAGCAGTACTTC. It translates to CASSLSGQLDYEQYF.

A note on this clone: The sample contains more than one DNA sequence encoding this CDR3. The J gene is TRBJ2-3, the V gene TRBV9; the D is unclear. The V gene lost 2 bases and the J gene lost 0 bases, with 4 bases spanning the gap. CDR1 is SGDLS and CDR2 is YYNGEE in the germline V gene. This CDR3 is built from 13 residues. The CDR3 sequence: CASSVVSTDTQYF. The CDR3 nucleotides read TGTGCCAGCAGCGTGGTGAGCACAGATACGCAGTATTTT.

The rearrangement joins TRBV5-1 to TRBJ1-1, with D possibly matching TRBD1 (5 bases). Looked up from germline, CDR1 is SGHRS and CDR2 is YFSETQ. The CDR3 sequence is 16 residues long. The germline V and J ends were trimmed by 2 bases and 0 bases, with 14 bases remaining between them. The CDR3 sequence: CASSLDPRQLNTEAFF. CDR3 nucleotide sequence: TGCGCCAGCAGCTTAGACCCCCGACAGCTGAACACTGAAGCTTTCTTT.

The genes are TRBV27 and TRBJ1-1; no reliable D call. The V end was cut by 0 bases, the J end by 5 bases, with 16 bases between. The CDR3 is made up of 16 amino acids. In germline, CDR1 is MNHEY, CDR2 SMNVEV (reference sequence). For the CDR3, the DNA is TGTGCCAGCAGTTTATCTTCCCCTTTTTCCGAGACTGAAGCTTTCTTT. Encoded protein: CASSLSSPFSETEAFF.

Comment on this clone: Other DNA sequences in this specimen translate into the identical CDR3. The gene calls are TRBV6-5 and TRBJ1-5; D not certain. Trimming pared 6 bases from V and 3 bases from J, leaving 9 bases between. This CDR3 spans 13 amino acids. Germline V gene sequence: CDR1 MNHEY, CDR2 SVGAGI. The CDR3 DNA is TGTGCCAGCAGCTTGGGGTCCAATCAGCCCCAGCATTTT. This gives the protein CASSLGSNQPQHF.

This chain links TRBV6-1 with TRBJ2-7; D unresolved. Deletions cut 5 bases from V and 7 bases from J, with 6 bases between. CDR3 length: 10 residues. Looked up from germline, CDR1 is MNHNS and CDR2 is SASEGT. CDR3 nucleotides: TGTGCCAGCAGTCACCTTGAGCAGTACTTC. Encoded protein: CASSHLEQYF.

The V gene is TRBV6-5, the J gene TRBJ2-1; 9 nucleotides align to TRBD2. Germline CDR1 is MNHEY and CDR2 is SVGAGI. Trimming removed 5 bases from V and 4 bases from J; junction bases left unmatched: 6. There are 15 residues in the CDR3. The CDR3 sequence is CASSGASGKYNEQFF. The CDR3 bases are TGTGCCAGCAGTGGGGCTAGCGGGAAATACAATGAGCAGTTCTTC.

CDR3 loop: CASSPVMNGSLGAFF. The CDR3 coding sequence is TGTGCCAGCAGTCCGGTTATGAATGGCAGCCTCGGAGCTTTCTTT. V usage is TRBV27 and J usage is TRBJ1-1; D is ambiguous. V lost 5 bases and J lost 10, with 23 bases in between. This CDR3 has 15 residues. Looked up from germline, CDR1 is MNHEY and CDR2 is SMNVEV (reference sequence).

V is TRBV13 and J is TRBJ2-7, with 9 nucleotides matching TRBD1. Per the germline V gene, CDR1 is PRHDT and CDR2 is FYEKMQ (reference sequence). The CDR3 spans 15 residues. J was trimmed by 1 base and V by 5 bases; bases with no gene match: 6. The CDR3 bases are TGTGCCAGCAGCACCTCTGACAGGGGGTCCTACGAGCAGTACTTC. Translation gives CASSTSDRGSYEQYF.

This rearrangement joins TRBV21-1 to TRBJ1-5; the DNA was not used to check the table's D call, TRBD1. TRBV21-1 is labeled a pseudogene. The CDR3 has 16 amino acids. In DNA form, the CDR3 reads TGTGCCAGCATCGAGCTGAGAACAGGGGGCTTAGGGCCCCAGCATTTT. This codes for CASIELRTGGLGPQHF.

V is TRBV10-1 and J is TRBJ2-7; D could derive from TRBD1 or TRBD2 (5 bases each). This CDR3 has 12 amino acids. Germline-derived CDR1 and CDR2 are WNHNN and SYGVQD (reference sequence). With 2 bases removed from V and 6 bases from J, the gap between germline ends came to 8 bases. The CDR3 reads CASSEGTGEQYF. CDR3 nucleotides: TGCGCCAGCAGTGAGGGGACCGGCGAGCAGTACTTC.

This clone was seen a single time. The chain links TRBV27 to TRBJ1-4; D is unclear. V lost 6 bases and J 0 bases, leaving 2 bases between the germline ends. The length of the CDR3 is 12 residues. Germline CDR1 and CDR2: MNHEY and SMNVEV (reference sequence). The CDR3, as DNA: TGTGCCAGCAGCTCAACTAATGAAAAACTGTTTTTT. Translating gives CASSSTNEKLFF.

The chain couples TRBV10-1 to TRBJ2-1; a weak D match, TRBD1 (6 bases). The CDR3 loop spans 17 amino acids. CDR1 is WNHNN and CDR2 is SYGVQD in the germline V gene (reference sequence). Trimming removed 3 bases at V and 0 bases at J, with 15 bases between. In DNA form, the CDR3 reads TGCGCCAGCAGTGACTCATACAGGGTGATCTCCTACAATGAGCAGTTCTTC. It is translated as CASSDSYRVISYNEQFF.

V and J are TRBV6-1 and TRBJ1-2, with 10 bases matching TRBD1. Losses at the gene ends were 5 bases for V and 2 bases for J; bases not matched to a gene: 5. The CDR3 sequence is 15 residues long. Germline loops: CDR1 MNHNS, CDR2 SASEGT. Here the CDR3 reads CASSTPGQGNYGYTF. DNA of the CDR3: TGTGCCAGCAGTACCCCGGGACAGGGGAACTATGGCTACACCTTC.

The chain employs TRBV15 and TRBJ2-2; the match to TRBD1 covers 9 bases. Trimming at V came to 5 bases and at J to 7 bases, leaving 8 bases not matched to a gene. The CDR3 loop spans 15 amino acids. The germline CDR1 and CDR2 sequences are LNHNV and YYDKDF (reference sequence). The CDR3 DNA sequence: TGTGCCACCAGCGCTTTACAGGGGGCTATCGGGGAGCTGTTTTTT. This sequence encodes CATSALQGAIGELFF.

This chain connects TRBV10-2 to TRBJ2-3; 9 positions agree with TRBD1. Germline CDR1 reads WSHSY; CDR2 reads SAAADI. V lost 3 bases, J lost 4 bases, and 8 bases stayed unmatched. This CDR3 spans 16 amino acids. Here the CDR3 reads CASSDWDRVDSDTQYF. The DNA of the CDR3 is TGCGCCAGCAGTGACTGGGACAGGGTGGATTCAGATACGCAGTATTTT.

The chain employs TRBV7-8 and TRBJ2-7; 9 nucleotides agree with TRBD2. The CDR3 totals 17 residues. CDR1 SGHVS and CDR2 FQNEAQ come from the germline V gene. V gave up 3 bases and J gave up 3 bases; unmatched junction bases: 12. The CDR3 spells CASSFDLGGRVGYEQYF. The CDR3 nucleotides read TGTGCCAGCAGCTTTGACCTTGGCGGGAGGGTCGGCTACGAGCAGTACTTC.

This chain joins TRBV5-6 and TRBJ2-5; 11 nucleotides agree with TRBD1. After removal of 2 bases from V and 5 bases from J, the junction contained 8 bases not matched to a gene. This CDR3 has 16 amino acids. Germline V lookup: CDR1 SGHDT, CDR2 YYEEEE. CDR3: CASSFKDRGPWETQYF. CDR3 sequence (DNA): TGTGCCAGCAGCTTTAAGGACAGGGGGCCATGGGAGACCCAGTACTTC.

The chain is built from TRBV27 and TRBJ1-1; 9 positions agree with TRBD1. Trimming at V came to 5 bases and at J to 0 bases, leaving 7 bases not matched to a gene. CDR1 MNHEY and CDR2 SMNVEV come from the germline V gene (reference sequence). The CDR3 is made up of 16 amino acids. The CDR3 region is CASSLTGGRMNTEAFF. The CDR3 nucleotides are TGTGCCAGCAGTCTTACAGGGGGCCGTATGAACACTGAAGCTTTCTTT.